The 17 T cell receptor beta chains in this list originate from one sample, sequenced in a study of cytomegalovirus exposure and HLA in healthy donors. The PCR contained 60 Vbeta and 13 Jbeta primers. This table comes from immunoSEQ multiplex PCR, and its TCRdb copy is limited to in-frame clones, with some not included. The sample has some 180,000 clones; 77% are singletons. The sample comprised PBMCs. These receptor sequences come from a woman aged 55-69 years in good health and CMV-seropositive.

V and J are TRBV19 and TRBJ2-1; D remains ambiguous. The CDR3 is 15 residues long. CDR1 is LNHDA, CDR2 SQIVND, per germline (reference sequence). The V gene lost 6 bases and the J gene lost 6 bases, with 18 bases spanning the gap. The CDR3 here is CASRTPLGRPNEQFF. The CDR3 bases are TGTGCCAGTAGGACGCCTTTGGGCCGGCCCAATGAGCAGTTCTTC.

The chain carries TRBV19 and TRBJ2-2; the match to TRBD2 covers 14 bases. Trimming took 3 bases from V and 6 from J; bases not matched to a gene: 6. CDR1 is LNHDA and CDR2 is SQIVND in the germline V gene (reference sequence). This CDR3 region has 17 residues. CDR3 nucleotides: TGTGCCAGTAGTATTGGGACTAGCGGGAGCTACCCCGGGGAGCTGTTTTTT. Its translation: CASSIGTSGSYPGELFF.

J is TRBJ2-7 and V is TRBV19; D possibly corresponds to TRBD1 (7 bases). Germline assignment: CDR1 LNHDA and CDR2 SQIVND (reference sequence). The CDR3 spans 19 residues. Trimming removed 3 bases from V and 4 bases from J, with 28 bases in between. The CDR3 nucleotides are TGTGCCAGTAGTATCGCCCCCTGGGAGCCGGAGGGGGCAACTTACGAGCAGTACTTC. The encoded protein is CASSIAPWEPEGATYEQYF.

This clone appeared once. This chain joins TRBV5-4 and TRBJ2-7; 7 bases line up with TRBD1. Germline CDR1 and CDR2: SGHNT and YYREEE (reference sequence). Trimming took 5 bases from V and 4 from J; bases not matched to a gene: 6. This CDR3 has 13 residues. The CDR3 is CASSTGQQYEQYF. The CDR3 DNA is TGTGCCAGCAGTACGGGACAGCAATACGAGCAGTACTTC.

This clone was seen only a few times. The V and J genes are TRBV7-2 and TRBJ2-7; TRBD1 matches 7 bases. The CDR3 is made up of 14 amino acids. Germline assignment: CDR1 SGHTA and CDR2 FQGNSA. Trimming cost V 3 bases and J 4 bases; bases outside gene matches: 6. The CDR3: CASSFPGGNYEQYF. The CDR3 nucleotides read TGTGCCAGCAGCTTCCCAGGGGGAAATTACGAGCAGTACTTC.

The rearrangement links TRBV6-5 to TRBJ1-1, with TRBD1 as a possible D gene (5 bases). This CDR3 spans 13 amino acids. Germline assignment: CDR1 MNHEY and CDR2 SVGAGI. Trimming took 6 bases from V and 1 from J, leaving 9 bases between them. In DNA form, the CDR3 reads TGTGCCAGCAGCAGGGCGCAGAACACTGAAGCTTTCTTT. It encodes CASSRAQNTEAFF.

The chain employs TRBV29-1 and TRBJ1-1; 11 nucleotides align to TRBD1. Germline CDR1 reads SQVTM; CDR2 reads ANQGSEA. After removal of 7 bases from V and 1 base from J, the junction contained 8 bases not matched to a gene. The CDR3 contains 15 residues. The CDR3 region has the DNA TGCAGCGGAACACCAGGACAGGGGGCGAACACTGAAGCTTTCTTT. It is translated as CSGTPGQGANTEAFF.

The CDR3 is CASSTPSGRDTQYF. DNA for the CDR3: TGTGCCAGCAGTACCCCTAGCGGGAGAGATACGCAGTATTTT. The chain couples TRBV28 to TRBJ2-3; the match to TRBD2 covers 10 bases. The length of the CDR3 is 14 residues. The ends lost 5 bases at V and 5 bases at J; junction bases unmatched: 4. Germline CDR1 MDHEN, CDR2 SYDVKM. Filled out from reference TRBV28 and TRBJ2-3, the complete variable domain reads DVKVTQSSRYLVKRTGEKVFLECVQDMDHENMFWYRQDPGLGLRLIYFSYDVKMKEKGDIPEGYSVSREKKERFSLILESASTNQTSMYLCASSTPSGRDTQYFGPGTRLTVL.

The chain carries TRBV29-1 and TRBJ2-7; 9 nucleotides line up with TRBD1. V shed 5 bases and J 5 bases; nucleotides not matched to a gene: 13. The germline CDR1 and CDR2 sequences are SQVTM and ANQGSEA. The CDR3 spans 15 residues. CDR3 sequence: CSVSNYDRGLDEQYF. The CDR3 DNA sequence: TGCAGCGTTTCTAACTATGACAGGGGGTTGGACGAGCAGTACTTC.

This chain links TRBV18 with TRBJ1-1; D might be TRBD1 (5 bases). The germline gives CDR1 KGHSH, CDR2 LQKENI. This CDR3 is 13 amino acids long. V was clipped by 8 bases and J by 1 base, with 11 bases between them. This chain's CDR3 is CASATGGNTEAFF. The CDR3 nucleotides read TGTGCCAGCGCCACGGGGGGGAACACTGAAGCTTTCTTT.

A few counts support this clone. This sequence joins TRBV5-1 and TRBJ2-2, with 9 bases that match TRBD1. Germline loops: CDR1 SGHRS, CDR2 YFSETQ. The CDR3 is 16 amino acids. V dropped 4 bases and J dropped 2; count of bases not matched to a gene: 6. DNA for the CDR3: TGCGCCAGCAGCCTCCGGACAGGGGTTAACACCGGGGAGCTGTTTTTT. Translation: CASSLRTGVNTGELFF. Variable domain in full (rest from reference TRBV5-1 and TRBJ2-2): KAGVTQTPRYLIKTRGQQVTLSCSPISGHRSVSWYQQTPGQGLQFLFEYFSETQRNKGNFPGRFSGRQFSNSRSEMNVSTLELGDSALYLCASSLRTGVNTGELFFGEGSRLTVL.

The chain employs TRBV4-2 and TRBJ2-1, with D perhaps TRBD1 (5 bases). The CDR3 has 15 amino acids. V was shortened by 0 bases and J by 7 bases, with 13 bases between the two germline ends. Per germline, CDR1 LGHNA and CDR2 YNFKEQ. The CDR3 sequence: CASSQDEQGQNEQFF. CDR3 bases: TGTGCCAGCAGCCAAGATGAGCAGGGCCAAAATGAGCAGTTCTTC.

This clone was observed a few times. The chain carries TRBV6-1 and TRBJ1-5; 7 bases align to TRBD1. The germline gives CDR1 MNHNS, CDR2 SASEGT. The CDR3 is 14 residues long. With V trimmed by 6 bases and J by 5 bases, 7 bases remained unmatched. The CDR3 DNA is TGTGCCAGCAGGGCCCGGACAGGATATCAGCCCCAGCATTTT. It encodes CASRARTGYQPQHF.

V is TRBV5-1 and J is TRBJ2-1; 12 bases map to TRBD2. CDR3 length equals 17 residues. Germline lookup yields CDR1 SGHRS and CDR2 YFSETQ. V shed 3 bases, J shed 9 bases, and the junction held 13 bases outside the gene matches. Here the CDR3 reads CASSSTSGGLSSGEQFF. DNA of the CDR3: TGCGCCAGCAGCTCGACTAGCGGGGGCCTATCCTCCGGTGAGCAGTTCTTC.

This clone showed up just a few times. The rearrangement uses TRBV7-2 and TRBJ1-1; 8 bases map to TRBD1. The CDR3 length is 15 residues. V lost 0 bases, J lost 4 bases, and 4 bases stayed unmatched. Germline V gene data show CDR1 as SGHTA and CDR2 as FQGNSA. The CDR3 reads CASSLATGEVTEAFF. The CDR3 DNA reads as TGTGCCAGCAGCTTAGCGACAGGGGAGGTCACTGAAGCTTTCTTT.

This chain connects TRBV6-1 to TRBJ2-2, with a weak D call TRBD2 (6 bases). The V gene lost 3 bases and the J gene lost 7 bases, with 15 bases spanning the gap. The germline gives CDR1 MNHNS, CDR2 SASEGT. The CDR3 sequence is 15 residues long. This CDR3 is CASSELAGLNGELFF. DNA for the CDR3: TGTGCCAGCAGTGAGCTCGCGGGATTGAACGGGGAGCTGTTTTTT.

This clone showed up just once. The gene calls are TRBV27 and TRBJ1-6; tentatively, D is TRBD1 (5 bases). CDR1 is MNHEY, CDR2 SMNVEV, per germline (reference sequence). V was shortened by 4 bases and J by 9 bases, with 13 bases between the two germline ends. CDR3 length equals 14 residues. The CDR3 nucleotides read TGTGCCAGCAGTTCCCCAGGGATCAGTTCACCCCTCCACTTT. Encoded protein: CASSSPGISSPLHF.